Each of the 3 T cell receptor beta chains below was sequenced from the same sample in a study of T cells in Graves' hyperthyroidism and ophthalmopathy. From RNA transcripts, TCR beta CDR3 regions were amplified. HTBI primers were used for first-round RT-PCR of the TCR CDR3. TCRdb passed the multiplex PCR reads through MiXCR, listing each CDR3 protein once. The sample has a few hundred thousand distinct CDR3 sequences, under 60% seen once. Sequencing was performed on peripheral blood or thyroid tissue (not recorded which). Receptor source: a woman younger than 30 with Graves' hyperthyroidism.

Many counts were recorded for this clonotype. The rearrangement joins TRBV9 to TRBJ2-2; 12 bases align to TRBD2. V trimming: 1 base; J trimming: 4 bases; junction bases outside the gene matches: 8. The V gene's germline CDR1 is SGDLS and CDR2 YYNGEE. There are 18 residues in the CDR3. DNA of the CDR3: TGTGCCAGCAGCGTAAGGGGACTAGCGGGTTCTAGCACCGGGGAGCTGTTTTTT. Its protein is CASSVRGLAGSSTGELFF.

This clonotype occurred many times. The chain combines TRBV12-3 or TRBV12-4 with TRBJ2-7; D possibly corresponds to TRBD1 (5 bases). V was pared by 6 bases and J by 0 bases, with 12 bases between. The CDR3 runs to 14 residues. CDR3 nucleotide sequence: TGTGCCAGCAGCCCAAGACAGAGCTCCTACGAGCAGTACTTC. It encodes CASSPRQSSYEQYF.

This clonotype was counted ten times or more. The genes are TRBV5-1 and TRBJ2-5, with D perhaps being TRBD1 or TRBD2 (5 bases each). Germline CDR1 and CDR2: SGHRS and YFSETQ. Trimming left V 4 bases short and J 3 bases short, with 13 bases between. This CDR3 region has 14 residues. The CDR3 DNA reads TGCGCCAGCAGCGGGGGAGTGTGGGAAGAGACCCAGTACTTC. This codes for CASSGGVWEETQYF.